These 29 T cell receptor beta chains were all obtained from the same sample, sequenced in a study of CD8+ T cells in alopecia areata. After isolation, RNA underwent reverse transcription to generate cDNA as the sequencing template. Assay: immunoSEQ multiplex PCR; the TCRdb copy retains only in-frame clones and omits some. The sample carries around 14,000 clones, roughly 58% recorded once. It was for roughly five patients that CD4+ cells were sorted into CD25+CD127- cells. Specimen: CD4+ Tregs sorted from blood. The receptors originated from a human donor with alopecia areata.

This chain joins TRBV6-5 and TRBJ2-7; maybe TRBD1 (6 bases). The CDR3 length is 14 residues. V was clipped by 4 bases and J by 2 bases, with 12 bases between them. Germline V gives CDR1 MNHEY, CDR2 SVGAGI. CDR3 DNA sequence: TGTGCCAGCAGTTCCAGGGGATTTCCCTACGAGCAGTACTTC. Translated: CASSSRGFPYEQYF.

This clone was counted only a few times. This chain connects TRBV5-1 to TRBJ2-6; no firm D call. CDR1 is SGHRS, CDR2 YFSETQ, per germline. The CDR3 runs to 12 residues. V was pared by 2 bases and J by 4 bases, with 1 base between. The CDR3 sequence: CASSLGANVLTF. CDR3 DNA: TGCGCCAGCAGCTTAGGGGCCAACGTCCTGACTTTC. The full variable domain, with the rest looked up from reference TRBV5-1 and TRBJ2-6, is KAGVTQTPRYLIKTRGQQVTLSCSPISGHRSVSWYQQTPGQGLQFLFEYFSETQRNKGNFPGRFSGRQFSNSRSEMNVSTLELGDSALYLCASSLGANVLTFGAGSRLTVL.

The CDR3 loop reads CASSLVGTSGLYNEQFF. CDR3 bases: TGTGCCAGCAGCTTAGTGGGGACTAGCGGTCTTTACAATGAGCAGTTCTTC. The chain combines TRBV11-2 with TRBJ2-1, with 11 positions matching TRBD2. J was trimmed by 4 bases and V by 1 base; bases with no gene match: 6. There are 17 residues in the CDR3. CDR1 is SGHAT, CDR2 FQNNGV, per germline.

V is TRBV5-1 and J is TRBJ1-2, with D perhaps matching TRBD1 (5 bases). V was clipped by 4 bases and J by 10 bases, with 14 bases between them. CDR3 length: 12 amino acids. Germline V gene data show CDR1 as SGHRS and CDR2 as YFSETQ. CDR3 sequence reads: CASSPGAEAYTF. The CDR3 region has the DNA TGCGCCAGCAGCCCTGGGGCAGAAGCCTACACCTTC.

This CDR3 reads CASSPGIGTEAFF. The CDR3, as DNA: TGCGCCAGCAGCCCAGGTATTGGGACTGAAGCTTTCTTT. This sequence joins TRBV5-1 and TRBJ1-1; D unresolved. Germline V lookup: CDR1 SGHRS, CDR2 YFSETQ. The CDR3 contains 13 residues. Trimming removed 4 bases from V and 5 bases from J, with 12 bases in between.

The chain uses TRBV4-1 and TRBJ1-2; no definite D call. The CDR3 covers 15 residues. Germline V gene data show CDR1 as MGHRA and CDR2 as YSYEKL. Trimming removed 1 base from V and 5 bases from J, with 14 bases in between. The CDR3, as DNA: TGCGCCAGCAGCCAAGTCCAGGCCACCTCTTATGGCTACACCTTC. Residues: CASSQVQATSYGYTF.

The chain links TRBV12-5 to TRBJ1-2; a weak D match, TRBD1 (5 bases). V lost 1 base and J lost 5, with 8 bases in between. Germline CDR1 and CDR2: LGHNT and FRNRAP. The CDR3 extends over 13 amino acids. CDR3 DNA sequence: TGTGCTAGTGGTTTGGGACAGATATATGGCTACACCTTC. Its protein is CASGLGQIYGYTF. Variable domain in full (rest from reference TRBV12-5 and TRBJ1-2): DARVTQTPRHKVTEMGQEVTMRCQPILGHNTVFWYRQTMMQGLELLAYFRNRAPLDDSGMPKDRFSAEMPDATLATLKIQPSEPRDSAVYFCASGLGQIYGYTFGSGTRLTVV.

In its sample, this clone was seen once. The CDR3 sequence is CAWVSWGLNTEAFF. As DNA, the CDR3 is TGTGCCTGGGTTTCGTGGGGCCTGAACACTGAAGCTTTCTTT. The chain is built from TRBV30 and TRBJ1-1, with D tentatively TRBD1 (5 bases). V lost 5 bases and J 0 bases, leaving 13 bases between the germline ends. The germline gives CDR1 GTSNPN, CDR2 SVGIG (reference sequence). This CDR3 comprises 14 residues.

The chain is built from TRBV5-1 and TRBJ2-7; D is possibly TRBD2 (6 bases). This CDR3 region has 14 residues. V was clipped by 4 bases and J by 0 bases, with 11 bases between them. Germline CDR1 and CDR2: SGHRS and YFSETQ. In nucleotides, the CDR3 is TGCGCCAGCAGCGGGAGGACGAGCTCCTACGAGCAGTACTTC. This sequence encodes CASSGRTSSYEQYF.

This clone is medium-sized within its sample. The chain couples TRBV7-3 to TRBJ2-7; 9 bases align to TRBD1. CDR3 length: 15 residues. Trimming cost V 5 bases and J 4 bases; bases outside gene matches: 9. Germline lookup yields CDR1 SGHTA and CDR2 FQGTGA. The CDR3 protein is CASSVTGGAGYEQYF. The CDR3 bases are TGTGCCAGCAGCGTCACAGGGGGCGCGGGGTACGAGCAGTACTTC. Together with reference TRBV7-3 and TRBJ2-7, the CDR3 gives the full variable domain: GAGVSQTPSNKVTEKGKYVELRCDPISGHTALYWYRQSLGQGPEFLIYFQGTGAADDSGLPNDRFFAVRPEGSVSTLKIQRTERGDSAVYLCASSVTGGAGYEQYFGPGTRLTVT.

The chain carries TRBV28 and TRBJ2-1; D remains unclear. Trimming took 7 bases from V and 1 from J, leaving 8 bases between them. The CDR3 has 13 amino acids. Germline V gene sequence: CDR1 MDHEN, CDR2 SYDVKM. CDR3 region: CASIGMSYNEQFF. The CDR3 bases are TGTGCCAGCATTGGCATGTCCTACAATGAGCAGTTCTTC.

The chain employs TRBV5-1 and TRBJ2-5, with 8 bases fitting TRBD2. Germline CDR1 is SGHRS and CDR2 is YFSETQ. Unmatched junction bases numbered 16, after V lost 4 bases and J lost 2 bases. The CDR3 spans 18 residues. The DNA of the CDR3 is TGCGCCAGCAGCAGTGGAGTGTTGGCGGGAGGTCGGCAAGAGACCCAGTACTTC. This encodes CASSSGVLAGGRQETQYF.

This sequence joins TRBV5-1 and TRBJ1-3, with TRBD1 identical over 9 bases. From germline, CDR1 is SGHRS and CDR2 YFSETQ. The ends lost 2 bases at V and 8 bases at J; junction bases unmatched: 5. CDR3 size: 14 residues. For the CDR3, the DNA is TGCGCCAGCAGCTTACAGGGGGCGAGTGACACCATATATTTT. Translation gives CASSLQGASDTIYF.

Note on this clone: The conserved final phenylalanine or tryptophan is absent from the CDR3, which likely points to a read error. The DNA is left out, because the CDR3 cannot be placed on it with certainty; the CDR3 is given as TCRdb lists it. The V and J genes are TRBV12-5 and TRBJ1-3; TRBD1, the D gene given by the table, was not confirmed from the DNA. The CDR3 numbers 9 amino acids, ends counted. The germline V gene has CDR1 LGHNT and CDR2 FRNRAP. This CDR3 is CASDMPGPS.

There are a few counts of this clone. The V gene is TRBV18, the J gene TRBJ2-4, with a possible D match to TRBD1 (6 bases). Trimming left V 5 bases short and J 7 bases short, with 12 bases between. This CDR3 has 13 amino acids. Looked up from germline, CDR1 is KGHSH and CDR2 is LQKENI. The DNA of the CDR3 is TGTGCCAGCTCATCCCGGACAGTGAACATTCAGTACTTC. Protein sequence: CASSSRTVNIQYF.

This clone occurred once. The gene calls are TRBV12-5 and TRBJ2-1; D is unclear. This CDR3 contains 16 residues. CDR1 is LGHNT, CDR2 FRNRAP, per germline. The ends were cut back, 0 bases at V and 5 bases at J, with 14 bases in the middle. The CDR3 nucleotides read TGTGCTAGTGGTTTGGTAAGGGTTGGGCTTCACAATGAGCAGTTCTTC. As protein: CASGLVRVGLHNEQFF.

The rearrangement links TRBV28 to TRBJ2-1, with 15 bases aligning to TRBD2. This CDR3 region has 15 residues. V was pared by 6 bases and J by 10 bases, with 7 bases of the junction left unmatched. Germline CDR1 and CDR2: MDHEN and SYDVKM. In DNA form, the CDR3 reads TGTGCCAGCAGCTGGGGACTAGCGGGAGGCTGGGAGCAGTTCTTC. Amino acids: CASSWGLAGGWEQFF.

V gene TRBV28 combines with J gene TRBJ2-1, with 9 bases matching TRBD2. The CDR3 length is 12 residues. In germline, CDR1 is MDHEN, CDR2 SYDVKM. The V and J ends lost 8 bases and 6 bases, in that order; junction bases with no gene match: 2. CDR3 nucleotide sequence: TGTGCCAGCCAGGGACTAGCCAATGAGCAGTTCTTC. This sequence encodes CASQGLANEQFF.

The sample holds one count of this clone. The rearrangement links TRBV10-2 to TRBJ2-7, with a tentative D call TRBD1 (6 bases). CDR3 size: 15 residues. Deletions cut 7 bases from V and 0 bases from J, with 16 bases between. The germline gives CDR1 WSHSY, CDR2 SAAADI. The DNA of the CDR3 is TGCGCCAGCACCCCACGCGCAGGGGTCTCCTACGAGCAGTACTTC. This sequence encodes CASTPRAGVSYEQYF.

A few counts support this clone. The chain links TRBV5-1 to TRBJ2-2, with TRBD1 identical over 8 bases. The CDR3 is 15 amino acids. The ends lost 0 bases at V and 5 bases at J; junction bases unmatched: 3. Germline V lookup: CDR1 SGHRS, CDR2 YFSETQ. The CDR3 DNA is TGCGCCAGCAGCTTGGTACAGGGGGAGACCGGGGAGCTGTTTTTT. Protein sequence: CASSLVQGETGELFF.

The rearrangement joins TRBV5-6 to TRBJ2-3; D gene unclear. CDR3 size: 11 residues. Germline loops: CDR1 SGHDT, CDR2 YYEEEE. Trimming removed 0 bases at V and 5 bases at J, with 1 base between. The CDR3 reads CASSLVDTQYF. The CDR3, as DNA: TGTGCCAGCAGCTTGGTAGATACGCAGTATTTT.

The rearrangement links TRBV28 to TRBJ1-2; 10 nucleotides match TRBD1. Looked up from germline, CDR1 is MDHEN and CDR2 is SYDVKM. CDR3 length: 15 amino acids. V was pared by 11 bases and J by 6 bases, with 15 bases of the junction left unmatched. In DNA form, the CDR3 reads TGTGCCGTGAGTTGGGACAGGGGTCTTTTTGATGGCTACACCTTC. Its translation is CAVSWDRGLFDGYTF.

The rearrangement links TRBV11-2 to TRBJ2-7; 10 bases are shared with TRBD1. The CDR3 spans 15 residues. V dropped 5 bases and J dropped 0; count of bases not matched to a gene: 4. Per the germline V gene, CDR1 is SGHAT and CDR2 is FQNNGV. CDR3 region: CASSARTGGSYEQYF. CDR3 bases: TGTGCCAGCAGCGCTAGGACAGGGGGCTCCTACGAGCAGTACTTC.

In DNA form, the CDR3 reads TGTGCCAGCTCAGCAGGGGATCACGAGCAGTACTTC. As protein: CASSAGDHEQYF. The chain recombines TRBV18 with TRBJ2-7, with a weak D call TRBD1 (6 bases). The germline CDR1 and CDR2 sequences are KGHSH and LQKENI. This CDR3 is built from 12 residues. Trimming took 5 bases from V and 5 from J, leaving 10 bases between them.

The rearrangement joins TRBV6-4 to TRBJ2-2; 8 nucleotides line up with TRBD2. The CDR3 is 14 residues long. J lost 6 bases, V lost 3 bases, and 3 bases had no gene match. Germline V lookup: CDR1 MRHNA, CDR2 SNTAGT. The CDR3 is CASSESGSPGELFF. Written as DNA, the CDR3 is TGTGCCAGCAGTGAGAGCGGGAGTCCCGGGGAGCTGTTTTTT.

V and J are TRBV20-1 and TRBJ1-1, with D unresolved. CDR3 length equals 10 residues. V gave up 1 base and J gave up 11 bases, with 8 bases separating them. Germline loops: CDR1 DFQATT, CDR2 SNEGSKA (reference sequence). CDR3 protein: CSARVDVAFF. The CDR3 nucleotides are TGCAGTGCTAGAGTCGACGTTGCTTTCTTT.

In this sample, this clone turned up a few times. The gene calls are TRBV10-2 and TRBJ1-5, with unresolved D. Germline assignment: CDR1 WSHSY and CDR2 SAAADI. Between the trimmed V and J ends, which lost 0 bases and 1 base, there was a span of 7 bases. The CDR3 consists of 15 residues. The CDR3 sequence: CASSESAASNQPQHF. CDR3 DNA sequence: TGCGCCAGCAGTGAGTCGGCGGCCAGCAATCAGCCCCAGCATTTT.

The chain combines TRBV4-2 with TRBJ1-2; D may be TRBD1 (5 bases). Trimming stripped 3 bases from V and 2 bases from J, with 7 bases between. CDR1 and CDR2 from the germline V gene are LGHNA and YNFKEQ. CDR3 length equals 13 residues. The CDR3 reads CASSQSGNYGYTF. The CDR3 nucleotides read TGTGCCAGCAGCCAGTCAGGGAACTATGGCTACACCTTC.

The rearrangement joins TRBV6-6 to TRBJ2-1, with D unresolved. Per the germline V gene, CDR1 is MNHNY and CDR2 is SVGAGI (reference sequence). V lost 6 bases and J 9 bases, leaving 9 bases between the germline ends. CDR3 length: 11 residues. CDR3 residues: CASRSRREQFF. CDR3 DNA: TGTGCCAGCAGATCCCGTCGTGAGCAGTTCTTC.